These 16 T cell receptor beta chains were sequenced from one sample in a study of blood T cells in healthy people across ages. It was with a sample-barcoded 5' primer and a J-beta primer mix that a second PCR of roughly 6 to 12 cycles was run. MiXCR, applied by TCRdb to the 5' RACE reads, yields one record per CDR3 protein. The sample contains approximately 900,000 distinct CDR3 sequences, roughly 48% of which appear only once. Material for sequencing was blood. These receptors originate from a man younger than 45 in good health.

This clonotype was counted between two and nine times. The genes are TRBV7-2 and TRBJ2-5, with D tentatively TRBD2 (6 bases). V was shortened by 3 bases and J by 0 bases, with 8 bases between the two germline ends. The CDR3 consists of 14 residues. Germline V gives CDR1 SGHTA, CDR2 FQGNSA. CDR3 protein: CASSFRRDQETQYF. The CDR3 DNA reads TGTGCCAGCAGCTTTCGGAGGGACCAAGAGACCCAGTACTTC.

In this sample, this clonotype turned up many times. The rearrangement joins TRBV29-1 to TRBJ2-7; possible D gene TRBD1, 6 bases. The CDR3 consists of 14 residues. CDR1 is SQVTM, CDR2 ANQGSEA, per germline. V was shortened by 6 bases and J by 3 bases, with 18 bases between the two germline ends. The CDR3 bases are TGCAGCGTGAGCGGCCGGGACACCTACTACGAGCAGTACTTC. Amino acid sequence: CSVSGRDTYYEQYF.

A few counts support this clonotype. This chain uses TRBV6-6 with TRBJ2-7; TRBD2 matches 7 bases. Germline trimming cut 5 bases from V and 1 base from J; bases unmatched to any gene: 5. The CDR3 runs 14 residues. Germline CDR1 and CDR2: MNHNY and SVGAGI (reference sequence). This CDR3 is CASSHGLVSYEQYF. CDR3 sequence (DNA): TGTGCCAGCAGTCACGGACTAGTTTCCTACGAGCAGTACTTC.

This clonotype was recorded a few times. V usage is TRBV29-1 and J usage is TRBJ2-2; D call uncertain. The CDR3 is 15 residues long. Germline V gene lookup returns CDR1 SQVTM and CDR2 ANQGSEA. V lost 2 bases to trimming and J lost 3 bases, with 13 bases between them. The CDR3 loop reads CSVEIPTGHTGELFF. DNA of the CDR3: TGCAGCGTTGAAATCCCGACTGGACACACCGGGGAGCTGTTTTTT.

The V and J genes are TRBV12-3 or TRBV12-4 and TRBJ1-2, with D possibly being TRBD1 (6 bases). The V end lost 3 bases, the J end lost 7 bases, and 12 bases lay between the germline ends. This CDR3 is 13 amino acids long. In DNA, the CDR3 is TGTGCCAGCAGTTTCGGGGGGCAGGGTGGCTACACCTTC. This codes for CASSFGGQGGYTF.

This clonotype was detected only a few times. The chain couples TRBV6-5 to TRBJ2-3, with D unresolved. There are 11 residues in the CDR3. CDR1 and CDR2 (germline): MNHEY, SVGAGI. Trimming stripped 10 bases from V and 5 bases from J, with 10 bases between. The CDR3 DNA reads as TGTGCCACCGAAATTAAAGATACGCAGTATTTT. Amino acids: CATEIKDTQYF.

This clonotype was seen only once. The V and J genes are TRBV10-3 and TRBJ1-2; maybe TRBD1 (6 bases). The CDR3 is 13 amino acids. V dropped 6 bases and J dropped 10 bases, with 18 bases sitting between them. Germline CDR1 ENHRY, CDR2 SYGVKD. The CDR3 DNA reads TGTGCCATCAGACAACAGGGATCCCCTGACTACACCTTC. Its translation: CAIRQQGSPDYTF.

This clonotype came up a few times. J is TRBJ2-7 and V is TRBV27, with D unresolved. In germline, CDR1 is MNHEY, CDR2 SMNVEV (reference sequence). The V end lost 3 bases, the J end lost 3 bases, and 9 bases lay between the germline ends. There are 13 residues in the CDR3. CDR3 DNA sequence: TGTGCCAGCAGTTTGCAGACCAACTACGAGCAGTACTTC. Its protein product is CASSLQTNYEQYF.

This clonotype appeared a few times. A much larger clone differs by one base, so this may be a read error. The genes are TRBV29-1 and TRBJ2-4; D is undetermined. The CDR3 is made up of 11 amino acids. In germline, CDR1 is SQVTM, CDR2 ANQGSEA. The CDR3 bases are TGCAGCGTTGGTTGGGAAAACATTCGGTACTTC. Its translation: CSVGWENIRYF.

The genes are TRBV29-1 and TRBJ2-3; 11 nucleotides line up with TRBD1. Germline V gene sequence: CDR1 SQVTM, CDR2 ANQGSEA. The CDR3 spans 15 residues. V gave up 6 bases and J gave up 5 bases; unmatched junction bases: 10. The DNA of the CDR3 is TGCAGCGTCCTGGGGGGGACAGGGGGAATAGATACGCAGTATTTT. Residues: CSVLGGTGGIDTQYF.

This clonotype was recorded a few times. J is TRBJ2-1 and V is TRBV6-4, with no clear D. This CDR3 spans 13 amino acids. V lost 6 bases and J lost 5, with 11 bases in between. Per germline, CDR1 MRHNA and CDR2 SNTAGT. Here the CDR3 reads CASSPDWNNEQFF. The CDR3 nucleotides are TGTGCCAGCAGCCCTGACTGGAACAATGAGCAGTTCTTC.

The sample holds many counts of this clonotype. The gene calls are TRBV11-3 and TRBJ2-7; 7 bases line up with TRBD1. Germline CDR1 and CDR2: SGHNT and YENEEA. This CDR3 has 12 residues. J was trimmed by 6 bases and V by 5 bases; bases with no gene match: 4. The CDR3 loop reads CASSGRGSEQYF. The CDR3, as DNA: TGTGCCAGCAGCGGCAGGGGGTCCGAGCAGTACTTC.

The CDR3 loop is CASSFRVTEAFF. In DNA, the CDR3 is TGTGCCAGCAGTTTCAGGGTAACTGAAGCTTTCTTT. The rearrangement joins TRBV28 to TRBJ1-1, with a weak D call TRBD1 (5 bases). This CDR3 has 12 amino acids. V lost 3 bases and J 5 bases, leaving 7 bases between the germline ends. The germline CDR1 and CDR2 sequences are MDHEN and SYDVKM.

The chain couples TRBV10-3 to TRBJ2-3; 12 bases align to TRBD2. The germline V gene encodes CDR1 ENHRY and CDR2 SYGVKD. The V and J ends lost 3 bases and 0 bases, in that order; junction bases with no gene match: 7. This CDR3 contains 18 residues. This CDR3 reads CAISDDGLAGSSTDTQYF. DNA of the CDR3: TGTGCCATCAGTGATGACGGACTAGCGGGGAGTAGCACAGATACGCAGTATTTT.

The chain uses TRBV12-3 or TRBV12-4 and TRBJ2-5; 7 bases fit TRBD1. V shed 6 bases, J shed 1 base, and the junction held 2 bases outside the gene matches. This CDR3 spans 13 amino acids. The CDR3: CASRDRFQETQYF. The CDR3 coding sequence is TGTGCCAGCAGGGACAGGTTCCAAGAGACCCAGTACTTC.

CDR3 in amino acids: CASSLGVYAPEYTF. The CDR3, as DNA: TGTGCCAGCAGCTTGGGTGTTTACGCGCCGGAGTACACCTTC. V and J are TRBV7-9 and TRBJ1-2, with D unclear. V was shortened by 3 bases and J by 11 bases, with 19 bases between the two germline ends. CDR1 SEHNR and CDR2 FQNEAQ come from the germline V gene (reference sequence). CDR3 length: 14 residues.